The 17 T cell receptor beta chains given below trace back to one sample, sequenced in a study of blood T cell repertoires in COVID-19. Measured with immunoSEQ multiplex PCR; TCRdb has only the in-frame clones, and not every one. Of more than 250,000 clones listed, 86% are singletons. The specimen was PBMCs or T cells enriched from blood (not recorded which). Receptor source: a woman aged 18-29 years who had recovered from COVID-19.

The chain employs TRBV5-1 and TRBJ2-1; tentatively, D is TRBD2 (5 bases). CDR1 is SGHRS, CDR2 YFSETQ, per germline. The CDR3 runs 15 residues. V was pared by 0 bases and J by 3 bases, with 10 bases between. The DNA of the CDR3 is TGCGCCAGCAGCTTGGTGGACTCTTACTACAATGAGCAGTTCTTC. This gives the protein CASSLVDSYYNEQFF.

In the case of this clone: Distinct nucleotide sequences in the sample also encode this CDR3. The chain couples TRBV18 to TRBJ1-2; TRBD1 matches 7 bases. The CDR3 sequence is 13 residues long. The V gene end was trimmed by 6 bases and the J gene end by 3 bases; junction bases not matched to a gene: 4. Germline V gives CDR1 KGHSH, CDR2 LQKENI. CDR3 residues: CASSPGQDYGYTF. CDR3 nucleotides: TGTGCCAGCTCTCCCGGACAGGACTATGGCTACACCTTC.

The chain recombines TRBV19 with TRBJ1-1; 9 nucleotides line up with TRBD1. Per the germline V gene, CDR1 is LNHDA and CDR2 is SQIVND (reference sequence). This CDR3 spans 15 amino acids. The ends lost 6 bases at V and 0 bases at J; junction bases unmatched: 5. The CDR3 is CASRLWTGVNTEAFF. The CDR3, as DNA: TGTGCCAGTAGACTTTGGACAGGGGTGAACACTGAAGCTTTCTTT.

The rearrangement uses TRBV14 and TRBJ2-7; 8 nucleotides line up with TRBD1. V lost 4 bases to trimming and J lost 4 bases; unmatched junction nucleotides: 6. Germline V lookup: CDR1 SGHDN, CDR2 FVKESK. The CDR3 totals 14 residues. In DNA form, the CDR3 reads TGTGCCAGCAGCCGGACAGGGCATACGTACGAGCAGTACTTC. This translates into CASSRTGHTYEQYF.

The table lists this clone with a count of one. The chain has TRBV9 and TRBJ2-7, with a weak D call TRBD1 (6 bases). Germline V CDR1 and CDR2: SGDLS, YYNGEE. Trimming took off 4 bases at V and 2 bases at J, with 13 bases between the two ends. This CDR3 comprises 14 residues. The CDR3 nucleotides read TGTGCCAGCAGCCCCAAGGACAGCCCCTACGAGCAGTACTTC. Protein sequence: CASSPKDSPYEQYF.

The chain recombines TRBV6-5 with TRBJ1-1; a possible D gene is TRBD1 (5 bases). Germline-derived CDR1 and CDR2 are MNHEY and SVGAGI. V lost 11 bases and J lost 3, with 13 bases in between. The CDR3 spans 12 residues. CDR3 nucleotides: TGTGCCCGCTACGGCAGGGACACTGAAGCTTTCTTT. Its translation: CARYGRDTEAFF.

For the CDR3, the DNA is TGTGCCATCAAACAGGAGGGGAGTGACGAGCAGTACTTC. Encoded protein: CAIKQEGSDEQYF. V usage is TRBV10-3 and J usage is TRBJ2-7, with a tentative D call TRBD2 (6 bases). The CDR3 length is 13 residues. V was pared by 7 bases and J by 5 bases, with 15 bases between. Germline CDR1 ENHRY, CDR2 SYGVKD.

The J gene is TRBJ2-1, the V gene TRBV5-4; D possibly corresponds to TRBD2 (6 bases). The CDR3 length is 13 residues. Germline CDR1 SGHNT, CDR2 YYREEE (reference sequence). V dropped 0 bases and J dropped 12 bases, with 13 bases sitting between them. Here the CDR3 reads CASSLAGTRGQFF. The CDR3 nucleotides read TGTGCCAGCAGCTTGGCCGGGACGCGGGGGCAGTTCTTC.

The chain recombines TRBV28 with TRBJ1-2; 7 bases match TRBD1. CDR1 is MDHEN, CDR2 SYDVKM, per germline. The CDR3 runs 15 residues. Unmatched junction bases numbered 8, after V lost 6 bases and J lost 1 base. CDR3 bases: TGTGCCAGCAGCCTAAACACAGGGGTTAACTATGGCTACACCTTC. It codes for CASSLNTGVNYGYTF.

The chain has TRBV7-3 and TRBJ2-7, with 10 bases fitting TRBD1. V lost 4 bases to trimming and J lost 7 bases; unmatched junction nucleotides: 10. The CDR3 loop spans 15 amino acids. Germline values: CDR1 SGHTA, CDR2 FQGTGA. The CDR3 region is CASSSPGQGRVEQYF. The CDR3 DNA sequence: TGTGCCAGCAGCTCCCCGGGACAGGGGAGGGTTGAGCAGTACTTC.

This clone was seen more than once but under ten times. The chain uses TRBV9 and TRBJ1-5, with D possibly being TRBD1 (6 bases). Trimming pared 3 bases from V and 5 bases from J, leaving 12 bases between. CDR1 SGDLS and CDR2 YYNGEE come from the germline V gene. CDR3 length: 14 amino acids. The CDR3 DNA is TGTGCCAGCAGCGCCCAGGGGACGGATCAGCCCCAGCATTTT. The encoded protein is CASSAQGTDQPQHF. Combining the CDR3 with reference TRBV9 and TRBJ1-5 gives the whole variable domain DSGVTQTPKHLITATGQRVTLRCSPRSGDLSVYWYQQSLDQGLQFLIQYYNGEERAKGNILERFSAQQFPDLHSELNLSSLELGDSALYFCASSAQGTDQPQHFGDGTRLSIL.

The CDR3, as DNA: TGTGCCAGCAGTGGAGGATTGGGTGGTGGGGCCAACGTCCTGACTTTC. This sequence encodes CASSGGLGGGANVLTF. This chain connects TRBV25-1 to TRBJ2-6; D is ambiguous. Germline CDR1 reads MGHDK; CDR2 reads SYGVNS. Trimming shortened V by 4 bases and J by 3 bases, and 13 bases separated the two germline ends. This CDR3 is 16 amino acids long.

The V call is TRBV5-1, the J call TRBJ1-4, with a tentative D call TRBD1 (6 bases). Germline CDR1 is SGHRS and CDR2 is YFSETQ. The ends were cut back, 4 bases at V and 5 bases at J, with 12 bases in the middle. CDR3 length equals 14 residues. The CDR3 protein is CASSLGTPNEKLFF. The CDR3, as DNA: TGCGCCAGCAGCCTCGGGACACCAAATGAAAAACTGTTTTTT.

This clone was observed a few times. This chain connects TRBV15 to TRBJ2-4; possible D gene TRBD1, 6 bases. The CDR3 has 17 residues. Trimming took 1 base from V and 1 from J, leaving 14 bases between them. CDR1 is LNHNV and CDR2 is YYDKDF in the germline V gene (reference sequence). CDR3 bases: TGTGCCACCAGCAGAGGGGACAACCAGGGGGCCAAAAACATTCAGTACTTC. Its translation is CATSRGDNQGAKNIQYF.

This chain's CDR3 is CASSLSYGDTGPSVEQYF. CDR3 in DNA: TGTGCCAGCAGCCTATCCTATGGAGATACAGGGCCCTCGGTCGAGCAGTACTTC. The chain couples TRBV13 to TRBJ2-7; D is possibly TRBD1 (6 bases). Per germline, CDR1 PRHDT and CDR2 FYEKMQ (reference sequence). Deletions cut 5 bases from V and 6 bases from J, with 29 bases between. This CDR3 has 18 residues.

V usage is TRBV5-4 and J usage is TRBJ1-1; D not certain. This CDR3 is built from 13 residues. Germline CDR1 and CDR2: SGHNT and YYREEE (reference sequence). With 7 bases removed from V and 2 bases from J, the gap between germline ends came to 12 bases. CDR3 amino acids: CASARGLNTEAFF. DNA for the CDR3: TGTGCCAGCGCTCGCGGGCTAAACACTGAAGCTTTCTTT.

The chain combines TRBV2 with TRBJ1-6; TRBD1 agrees at 9 bases. The length of the CDR3 is 13 residues. The V segment lost 9 bases and the J segment 7 bases; nucleotides outside the gene matches: 4. CDR1 is SNHLY, CDR2 FYNNEI, per germline. This chain's CDR3 is CARQGALNSPLHF. In nucleotides, the CDR3 is TGTGCCAGACAGGGGGCTCTAAATTCACCCCTCCACTTT.